Below are 5 T cell receptor beta chains sequenced from a single sample in a study of T cells in Graves' hyperthyroidism and ophthalmopathy (dated by TCRdb to between 2018 and 2021). To prepare the library, multiplex PCR was applied. Sequencing was performed on an Illumina HiSeq 2000. The TCR beta CDR3 regions were amplified from RNA transcripts. A first-round RT-PCR of the TCR CDR3 used the HTBI primer set with the Qiagen OneStep RT-PCR kit. TCRdb passed the public sequencing reads through fastp at Q25 and MiXCR, retaining productive beta sequences. Every distinct CDR3 protein forms one entry, paired with its most common genes and DNA. Recorded for this sample are hundreds of thousands of distinct CDR3 sequences; around 39% of them occurred a single time. Approximately 8.7% of the sample lies in the top ten. Source material: blood. Source of these receptors: a man in his late teens or twenties with Graves' hyperthyroidism.

The V and J genes are TRBV10-3 and TRBJ2-5; 11 bases are shared with TRBD2. V lost 3 bases, J lost 5 bases, and 11 bases stayed unmatched. The CDR3 has 17 amino acids. Per germline, CDR1 ENHRY and CDR2 SYGVKD. The CDR3 region has the DNA TGTGCCATCAGTGACCTTCAGGCTAGCGGGAGGACGGAGACCCAGTACTTC. Translation gives CAISDLQASGRTETQYF.

V usage is TRBV15 and J usage is TRBJ2-2, with no clear D. The germline gives CDR1 LNHNV, CDR2 YYDKDF (reference sequence). CDR3 length equals 15 residues. The V and J ends lost 3 bases and 1 base respectively, with 9 bases between them. The CDR3 DNA reads as TGTGCCACCAGCAGTCTCGGTGTGAACACCGGGGAGCTGTTTTTT. Encoded protein: CATSSLGVNTGELFF. The full variable domain, its missing parts supplied by reference TRBV15 and TRBJ2-2, is DAMVIQNPRYQVTQFGKPVTLSCSQTLNHNVMYWYQQKSSQAPKLLFHYYDKDFNNEADTPDNFQSRRPNTSFCFLDIRSPGLGDTAMYLCATSSLGVNTGELFFGEGSRLTVL.

The gene calls are TRBV13 and TRBJ2-2; unclear D gene. Trimming pared 6 bases from V and 4 bases from J, leaving 9 bases between. From germline, CDR1 is PRHDT and CDR2 FYEKMQ (reference sequence). This CDR3 comprises 13 residues. In DNA form, the CDR3 reads TGTGCCAGCAGAGAGGAACCCACCGGGGAGCTGTTTTTT. Protein: CASREEPTGELFF. The variable domain in full, completed from reference TRBV13 and TRBJ2-2, reads AAGVIQSPRHLIKEKRETATLKCYPIPRHDTVYWYQQGPGQDPQFLISFYEKMQSDKGSIPDRFSAQQFSDYHSELNMSSLELGDSALYFCASREEPTGELFFGEGSRLTVL.

This clonotype showed up many times. The chain recombines TRBV10-3 with TRBJ2-7; D gene ambiguous. The CDR3 is made up of 12 amino acids. Deletions cut 2 bases from V and 7 bases from J, with 9 bases between. Looked up from germline, CDR1 is ENHRY and CDR2 is SYGVKD. The CDR3 loop is CAISEIDREQYF. CDR3 in DNA: TGTGCCATCAGTGAGATCGACCGGGAGCAGTACTTC.

In this sample, this clonotype turned up a few times. This chain uses TRBV5-1 with TRBJ1-1; no firm D call. V lost 6 bases to trimming and J lost 3 bases, with 9 bases between them. CDR1 is SGHRS and CDR2 is YFSETQ in the germline V gene. The CDR3 is 12 residues long. The CDR3 here is CASTGSHTEAFF. As DNA, the CDR3 is TGCGCCAGCACTGGGAGCCACACTGAAGCTTTCTTT.